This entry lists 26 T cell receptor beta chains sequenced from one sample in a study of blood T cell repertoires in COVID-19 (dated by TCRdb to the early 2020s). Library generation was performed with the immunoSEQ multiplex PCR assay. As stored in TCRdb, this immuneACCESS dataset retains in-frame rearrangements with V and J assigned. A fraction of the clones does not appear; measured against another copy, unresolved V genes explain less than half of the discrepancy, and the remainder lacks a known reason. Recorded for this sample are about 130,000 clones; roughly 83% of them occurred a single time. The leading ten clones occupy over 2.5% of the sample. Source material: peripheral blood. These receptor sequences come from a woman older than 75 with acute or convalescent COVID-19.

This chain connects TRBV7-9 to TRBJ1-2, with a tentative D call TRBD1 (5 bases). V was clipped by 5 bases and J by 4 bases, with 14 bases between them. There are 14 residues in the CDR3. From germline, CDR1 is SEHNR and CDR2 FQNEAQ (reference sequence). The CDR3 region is CASSPEMGLYGYTF. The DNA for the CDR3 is TGTGCCAGCAGCCCGGAGATGGGGCTCTATGGCTACACCTTC.

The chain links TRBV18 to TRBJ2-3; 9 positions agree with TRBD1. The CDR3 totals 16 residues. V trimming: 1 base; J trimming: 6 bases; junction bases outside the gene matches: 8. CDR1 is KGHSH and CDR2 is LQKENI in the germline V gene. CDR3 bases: TGTGCCAGCTCACCACGGGGAACAGGGGGCTGGGATACGCAGTATTTT. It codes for CASSPRGTGGWDTQYF.

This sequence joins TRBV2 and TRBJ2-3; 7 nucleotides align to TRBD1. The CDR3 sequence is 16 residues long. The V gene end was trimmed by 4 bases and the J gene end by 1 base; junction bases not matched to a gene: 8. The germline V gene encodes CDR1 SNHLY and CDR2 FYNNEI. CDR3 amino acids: CASSGQGSRRTDTQYF. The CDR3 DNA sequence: TGTGCCAGCAGTGGACAGGGAAGTAGGCGCACAGATACGCAGTATTTT.

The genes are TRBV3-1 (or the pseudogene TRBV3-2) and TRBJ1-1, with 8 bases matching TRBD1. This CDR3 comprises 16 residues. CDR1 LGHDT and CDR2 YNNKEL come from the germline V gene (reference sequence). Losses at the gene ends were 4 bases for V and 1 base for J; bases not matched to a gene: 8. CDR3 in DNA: TGTGCCAGCAGCCTGGACAGGGCGACTACGAACACTGAAGCTTTCTTT. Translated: CASSLDRATTNTEAFF.

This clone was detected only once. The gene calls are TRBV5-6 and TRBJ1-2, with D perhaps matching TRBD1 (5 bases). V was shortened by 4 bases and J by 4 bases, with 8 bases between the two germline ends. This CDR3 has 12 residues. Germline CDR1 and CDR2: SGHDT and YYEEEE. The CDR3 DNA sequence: TGTGCCAGCAGCCAGGGTGTCTATGGCTACACCTTC. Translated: CASSQGVYGYTF.

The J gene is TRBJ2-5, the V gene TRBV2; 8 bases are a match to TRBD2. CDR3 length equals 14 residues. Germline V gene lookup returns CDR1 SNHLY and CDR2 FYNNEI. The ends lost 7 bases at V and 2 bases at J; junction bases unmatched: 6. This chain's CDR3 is CASTTGGGQETQYF. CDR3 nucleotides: TGTGCCAGCACCACCGGGGGGGGGCAAGAGACCCAGTACTTC.

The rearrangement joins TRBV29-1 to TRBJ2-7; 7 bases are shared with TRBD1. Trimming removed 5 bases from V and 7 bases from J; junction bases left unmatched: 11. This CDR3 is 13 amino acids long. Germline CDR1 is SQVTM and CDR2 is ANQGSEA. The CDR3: CSVFPGQHMEQYF. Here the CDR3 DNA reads TGCAGCGTTTTTCCGGGACAGCATATGGAGCAGTACTTC.

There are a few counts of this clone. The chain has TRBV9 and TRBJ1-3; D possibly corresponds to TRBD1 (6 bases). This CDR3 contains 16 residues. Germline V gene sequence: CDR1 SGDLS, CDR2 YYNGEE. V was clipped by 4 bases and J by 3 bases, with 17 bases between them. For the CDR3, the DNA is TGTGCCAGCAGCCCGGACAGTCCCATTATTGGAAACACCATATATTTT. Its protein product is CASSPDSPIIGNTIYF.

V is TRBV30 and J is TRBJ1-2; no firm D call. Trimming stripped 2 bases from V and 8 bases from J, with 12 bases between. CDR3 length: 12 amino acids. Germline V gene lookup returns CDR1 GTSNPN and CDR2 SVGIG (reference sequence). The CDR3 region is CAWSYGSGGYTF. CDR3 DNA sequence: TGTGCCTGGAGTTACGGATCGGGGGGCTACACCTTC.

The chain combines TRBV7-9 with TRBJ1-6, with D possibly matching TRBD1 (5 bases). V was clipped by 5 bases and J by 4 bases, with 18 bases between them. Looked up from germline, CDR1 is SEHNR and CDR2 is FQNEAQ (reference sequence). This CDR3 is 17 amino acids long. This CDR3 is CASSPPGGDWYNSPLHF. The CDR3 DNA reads TGTGCCAGCAGCCCCCCTGGGGGGGACTGGTATAATTCACCCCTCCACTTT.

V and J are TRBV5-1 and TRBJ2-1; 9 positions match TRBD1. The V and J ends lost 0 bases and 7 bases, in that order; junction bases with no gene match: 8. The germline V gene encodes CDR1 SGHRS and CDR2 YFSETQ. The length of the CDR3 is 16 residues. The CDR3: CASSLGTGTGRNEQFF. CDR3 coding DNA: TGCGCCAGCAGCTTGGGGACCGGGACAGGGAGGAATGAGCAGTTCTTC.

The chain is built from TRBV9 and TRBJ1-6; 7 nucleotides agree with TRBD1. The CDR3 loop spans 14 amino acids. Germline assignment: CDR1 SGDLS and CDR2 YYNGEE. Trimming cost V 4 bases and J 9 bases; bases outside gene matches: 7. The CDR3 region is CASSIDRQGSPLHF. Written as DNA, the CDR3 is TGTGCCAGCAGCATAGATCGACAGGGTTCACCCCTCCACTTT.

The CDR3 loop is CASSGQRAGGTDTQYF. DNA of the CDR3: TGTGCCAGCAGTGGGCAGCGAGCGGGGGGAACAGATACGCAGTATTTT. The chain is built from TRBV6-2 or TRBV6-3 and TRBJ2-3; 9 nucleotides line up with TRBD2. The length of the CDR3 is 16 residues. The junction had 9 bases not matched to a gene; V was cut back by 5 bases and J by 3 bases. The germline V gene has CDR1 MNHEY and CDR2 SVGEGT.

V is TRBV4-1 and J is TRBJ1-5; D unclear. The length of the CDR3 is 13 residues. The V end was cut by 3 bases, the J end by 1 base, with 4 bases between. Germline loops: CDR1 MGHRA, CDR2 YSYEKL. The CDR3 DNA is TGCGCCAGCAGCCATGGCAGCAATCAGCCCCAGCATTTT. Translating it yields CASSHGSNQPQHF.

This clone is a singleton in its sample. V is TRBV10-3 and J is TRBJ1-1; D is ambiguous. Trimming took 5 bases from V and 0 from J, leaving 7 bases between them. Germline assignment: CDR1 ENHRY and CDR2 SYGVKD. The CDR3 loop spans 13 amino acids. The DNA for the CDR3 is TGTGCCATCAGTTCATTTCTGAACACTGAAGCTTTCTTT. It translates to CAISSFLNTEAFF.

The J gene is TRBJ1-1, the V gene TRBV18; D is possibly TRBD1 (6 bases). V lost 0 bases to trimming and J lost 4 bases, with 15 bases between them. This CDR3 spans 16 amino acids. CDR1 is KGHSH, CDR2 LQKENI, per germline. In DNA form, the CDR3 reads TGTGCCAGCTCACCACCGAGGCGGCAGGGGACCACTGAAGCTTTCTTT. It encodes CASSPPRRQGTTEAFF.

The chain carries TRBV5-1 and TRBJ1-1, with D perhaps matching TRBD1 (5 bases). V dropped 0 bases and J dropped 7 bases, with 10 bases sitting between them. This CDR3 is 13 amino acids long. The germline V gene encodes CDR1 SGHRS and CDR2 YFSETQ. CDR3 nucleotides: TGCGCCAGCAGCTTGGGGAGGGGACTTGAAGCTTTCTTT. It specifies CASSLGRGLEAFF.

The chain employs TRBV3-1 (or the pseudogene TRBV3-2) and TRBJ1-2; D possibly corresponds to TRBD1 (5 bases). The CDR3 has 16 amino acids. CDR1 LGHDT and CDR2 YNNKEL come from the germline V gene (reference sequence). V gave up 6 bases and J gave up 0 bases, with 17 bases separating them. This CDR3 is CASSKWGLQANYGYTF. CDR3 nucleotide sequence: TGTGCCAGCAGTAAGTGGGGCCTCCAAGCTAACTATGGCTACACCTTC.

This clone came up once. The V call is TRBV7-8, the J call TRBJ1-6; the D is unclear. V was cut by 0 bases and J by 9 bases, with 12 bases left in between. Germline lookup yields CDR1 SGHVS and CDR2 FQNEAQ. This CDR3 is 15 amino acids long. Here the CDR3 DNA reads TGTGCCAGCAGCTTAGCGTTCGGGAACAGTTCACCCCTCCACTTT. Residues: CASSLAFGNSSPLHF.

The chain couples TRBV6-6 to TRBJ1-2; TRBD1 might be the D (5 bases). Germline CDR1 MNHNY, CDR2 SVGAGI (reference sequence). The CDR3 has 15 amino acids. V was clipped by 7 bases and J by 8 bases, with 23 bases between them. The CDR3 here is CASTLRGGAGGGYTF. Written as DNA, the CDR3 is TGTGCCAGCACCCTCCGGGGCGGGGCTGGGGGGGGCTACACCTTC.

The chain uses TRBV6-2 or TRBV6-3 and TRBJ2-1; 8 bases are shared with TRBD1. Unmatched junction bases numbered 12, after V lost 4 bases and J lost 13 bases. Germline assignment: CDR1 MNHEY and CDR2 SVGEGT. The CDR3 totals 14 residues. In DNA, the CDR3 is TGTGCCAGCAGTTCCCTTGCGGACAGGGCCCTACAGTTCTTC. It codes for CASSSLADRALQFF.

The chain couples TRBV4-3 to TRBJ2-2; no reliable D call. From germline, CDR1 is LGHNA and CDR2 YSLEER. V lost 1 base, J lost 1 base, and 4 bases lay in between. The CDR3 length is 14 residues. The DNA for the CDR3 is TGCGCCAGCAGCCAAGTCGGGAACACCGGGGAGCTGTTTTTT. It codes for CASSQVGNTGELFF.

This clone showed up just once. CDR3 in DNA: TGCAGCGTTGAAAAACAGGGGGGGAACACTGAAGCTTTCTTT. Its translation: CSVEKQGGNTEAFF. The genes are TRBV29-1 and TRBJ1-1, with 8 positions matching TRBD1. Trimming removed 2 bases from V and 1 base from J; junction bases left unmatched: 3. The CDR3 is 14 residues long. CDR1 is SQVTM, CDR2 ANQGSEA, per germline.

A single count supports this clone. In DNA, the CDR3 is TGTGCCAGCAGTTACTCACGGTCGGCGGCCGGCTACACCTTC. This translates into CASSYSRSAAGYTF. The J gene is TRBJ1-2, the V gene TRBV6-5; D is unresolved. Germline V CDR1 and CDR2: MNHEY, SVGAGI. This CDR3 is 14 amino acids long. The V end lost 0 bases, the J end lost 8 bases, and 13 bases lay between the germline ends.

In nucleotides, the CDR3 is TGTGCCAGCAGCCCGTGGACAGGGCACGCCTACGAGCAGTACTTC. It encodes CASSPWTGHAYEQYF. The chain combines TRBV7-9 with TRBJ2-7; 8 nucleotides match TRBD1. The V segment lost 5 bases and the J segment 2 bases; nucleotides outside the gene matches: 8. Germline V gene data show CDR1 as SEHNR and CDR2 as FQNEAQ (reference sequence). This CDR3 comprises 15 residues.

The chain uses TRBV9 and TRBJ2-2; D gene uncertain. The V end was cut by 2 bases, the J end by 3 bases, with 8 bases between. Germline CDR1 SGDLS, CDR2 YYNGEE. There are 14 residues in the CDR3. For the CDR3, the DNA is TGTGCCAGCAGCGTCGTCTTAGACACCGGGGAGCTGTTTTTT. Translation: CASSVVLDTGELFF. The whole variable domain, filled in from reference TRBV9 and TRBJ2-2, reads DSGVTQTPKHLITATGQRVTLRCSPRSGDLSVYWYQQSLDQGLQFLIQYYNGEERAKGNILERFSAQQFPDLHSELNLSSLELGDSALYFCASSVVLDTGELFFGEGSRLTVL.